These 9 T cell receptor beta chains were all obtained from the same sample, sequenced in a study of blood T cell repertoires in COVID-19. Produced via immunoSEQ multiplex PCR; TCRdb's table is partial and in-frame only. The sample records over 200,000 clones, approximately 91% being singletons. The sample comprised peripheral blood. These receptors were taken from a person between 18 and 30 years old with COVID-19, enrolled during active disease.

The rearrangement links TRBV13 to TRBJ2-7; 9 bases are a match to TRBD1. The CDR3 length is 15 residues. Germline trimming cut 6 bases from V and 4 bases from J; bases unmatched to any gene: 10. Germline V gives CDR1 PRHDT, CDR2 FYEKMQ (reference sequence). Written as DNA, the CDR3 is TGTGCCAGCAGTCCCACAGGGGGCGCTTTGTACGAGCAGTACTTC. Its translation is CASSPTGGALYEQYF.

This chain joins TRBV10-3 and TRBJ2-2, with D perhaps matching TRBD1 (5 bases). V dropped 4 bases and J dropped 3 bases, with 12 bases sitting between them. The CDR3 consists of 15 residues. Germline CDR1 is ENHRY and CDR2 is SYGVKD. The CDR3, as DNA: TGTGCCATCAGTGTAGGGCAGGGTGACACCGGGGAGCTGTTTTTT. As protein: CAISVGQGDTGELFF.

The chain combines TRBV4-1 with TRBJ2-5; 12 bases map to TRBD2. Germline CDR1 MGHRA, CDR2 YSYEKL. The CDR3 is made up of 17 amino acids. Trimming cost V 0 bases and J 5 bases; bases outside gene matches: 7. The CDR3 nucleotides read TGCGCCAGCAGCCAAGATAGACTAGCGGGAGTAGGGGAGACCCAGTACTTC. Protein sequence: CASSQDRLAGVGETQYF.

This clone was seen once. The chain carries TRBV27 and TRBJ2-7, with a weak D call TRBD2 (6 bases). V shed 3 bases and J shed 2 bases, with 11 bases lying between them. The germline V gene has CDR1 MNHEY and CDR2 SMNVEV (reference sequence). The CDR3 extends over 14 amino acids. CDR3 sequence (DNA): TGTGCCAGCAGTTTGAGGGGAGGTACCTACGAGCAGTACTTC. This gives the protein CASSLRGGTYEQYF.

V usage is TRBV9 and J usage is TRBJ1-2; D possibly corresponds to TRBD1 (5 bases). The CDR3 length is 12 residues. V lost 4 bases to trimming and J lost 4 bases, with 8 bases between them. CDR1 is SGDLS and CDR2 is YYNGEE in the germline V gene. The CDR3 DNA reads as TGTGCCAGCAGCCGAGACAGCTATGGCTACACCTTC. It is translated as CASSRDSYGYTF. The full variable domain, rest sourced from reference TRBV9 and TRBJ1-2, is DSGVTQTPKHLITATGQRVTLRCSPRSGDLSVYWYQQSLDQGLQFLIQYYNGEERAKGNILERFSAQQFPDLHSELNLSSLELGDSALYFCASSRDSYGYTFGSGTRLTVV.

The rearrangement uses TRBV5-8 and TRBJ2-7, with 7 bases aligning to TRBD1. The CDR3 has 12 residues. Germline V gene sequence: CDR1 SGHTS, CDR2 YDEGEE. Trimming removed 4 bases from V and 3 bases from J; junction bases left unmatched: 1. The CDR3 spells CASSRTGYEQYF. In nucleotides, the CDR3 is TGTGCCAGCAGCCGGACAGGCTACGAGCAGTACTTC.

The chain couples TRBV9 to TRBJ2-2, with 12 bases lining up with TRBD2. J gave up 6 bases and V 1 base, and 7 bases lay outside the gene matches. Germline-derived CDR1 and CDR2 are SGDLS and YYNGEE. CDR3 length: 17 residues. The CDR3 loop is CASSVSSGRALAGELFF. The CDR3 coding sequence is TGTGCCAGCAGCGTATCTAGCGGGAGGGCCCTCGCCGGGGAGCTGTTTTTT. Looking up the rest from reference TRBV9 and TRBJ2-2 gives the full variable domain: DSGVTQTPKHLITATGQRVTLRCSPRSGDLSVYWYQQSLDQGLQFLIQYYNGEERAKGNILERFSAQQFPDLHSELNLSSLELGDSALYFCASSVSSGRALAGELFFGEGSRLTVL.

In the case of this clone: Germline and junction disagree at one end, which may indicate a read error. V and J are TRBV6-1 and TRBJ2-1; possibly TRBD2 for D (6 bases). CDR3 size: 11 residues. Germline CDR1 MNHNS, CDR2 SASEGT. CDR3 protein: CASSEAGLFLF. Written as DNA, the CDR3 is TGTGCCAGCAGTGAAGCGGGACTTTTCCTCTTC.

This CDR3 is CASSLGRPNTGELFF. The CDR3 DNA follows: TGTGCCAGCAGCTTAGGGAGGCCGAACACCGGGGAGCTGTTTTTT. The chain has TRBV7-3 and TRBJ2-2; D possibly corresponds to TRBD2 (6 bases). This CDR3 contains 15 residues. Germline loops: CDR1 SGHTA, CDR2 FQGTGA. Trimming shortened V by 2 bases and J by 0 bases, and 7 bases separated the two germline ends.